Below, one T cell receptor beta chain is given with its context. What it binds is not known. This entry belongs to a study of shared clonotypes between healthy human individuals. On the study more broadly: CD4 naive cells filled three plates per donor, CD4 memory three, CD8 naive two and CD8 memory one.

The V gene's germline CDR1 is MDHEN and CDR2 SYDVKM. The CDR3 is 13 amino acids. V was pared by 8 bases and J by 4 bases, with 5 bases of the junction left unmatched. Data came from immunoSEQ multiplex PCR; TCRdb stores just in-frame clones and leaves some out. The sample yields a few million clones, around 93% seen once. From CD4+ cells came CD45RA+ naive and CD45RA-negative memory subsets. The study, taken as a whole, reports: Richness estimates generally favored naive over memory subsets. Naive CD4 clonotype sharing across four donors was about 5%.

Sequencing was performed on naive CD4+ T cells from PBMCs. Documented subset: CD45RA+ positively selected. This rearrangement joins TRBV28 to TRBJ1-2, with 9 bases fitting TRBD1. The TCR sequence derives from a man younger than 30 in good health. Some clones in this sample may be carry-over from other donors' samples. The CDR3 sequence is CASHRGPLYGYTF. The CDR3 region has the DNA TGTGCCAGCCACAGGGGGCCCCTCTATGGCTACACCTTC.